This T cell receptor beta chain is drawn from a study of blood T cells in healthy people across ages. In the study overall: Template switching caught about one barcoded beta molecule for each two T cells.

The CDR3 consists of 17 residues. Germline CDR1 MNHEY, CDR2 SVGAGI. V lost 3 bases and J lost 7, with 21 bases in between. The second PCR ran roughly 6 to 12 cycles with a sample-barcoded 5' primer and J-beta primers. Using its own MiXCR run on the 5' RACE reads, TCRdb lists one record per CDR3 protein. The profile covers about 580,000 distinct CDR3 sequences, with around 48% appearing a single time and approximately 23% taken by the ten largest. Material: blood. The clonotype originates from a man aged 80 or over in good health. The chain combines TRBV6-5 with TRBJ2-2; D unresolved. The CDR3 DNA follows: TGTGCCAGCAGTTATTCGAAGTATAAGGCCCCCATCGGGGAGCTGTTTTTT. It yields the protein CASSYSKYKAPIGELFF.